The present TCR beta chain was sequenced within a study of T-cell reconstitution after alpha-beta-depleted transplantation in children. The CDR3 loop spans 16 amino acids. Germline CDR1 is SGHRS and CDR2 is YFSETQ. V shed 4 bases, J shed 1 base, and the junction held 7 bases outside the gene matches. A TCRbeta library incorporating unique molecular identifiers was prepared. MiXCR, applied by TCRdb to the PCR reads, yields one record per CDR3 protein. Among approximately 500,000 distinct CDR3 sequences listed, roughly a quarter were seen once. As for this clonotype: Its cognate antigen is unknown.

Findings of the study overall: Reports say that about two months after transplant, the alpha-beta T cells came out of several hundred graft clones that had expanded. Elevated TCRbeta diversity at day 60 was traced, in some patients, to surviving recipient T cells and thymic progenitors. Fresh T-cell production supplied most of the T-cell counts and diversity seen one year after transplant.

Sample: PBMCs, taken before TCRalphabeta/CD19-depleted stem cell transplant. This TCR came from a boy in the first two years of life with Wiskott-Aldrich syndrome, due to receive a stem cell transplant. This chain uses TRBV5-1 with TRBJ2-2; 7 nucleotides agree with TRBD2. The CDR3 DNA reads TGCGCCAGCAGCGCCGCGGGACTATTGAACACCGGGGAGCTGTTTTTT. Translation gives CASSAAGLLNTGELFF.